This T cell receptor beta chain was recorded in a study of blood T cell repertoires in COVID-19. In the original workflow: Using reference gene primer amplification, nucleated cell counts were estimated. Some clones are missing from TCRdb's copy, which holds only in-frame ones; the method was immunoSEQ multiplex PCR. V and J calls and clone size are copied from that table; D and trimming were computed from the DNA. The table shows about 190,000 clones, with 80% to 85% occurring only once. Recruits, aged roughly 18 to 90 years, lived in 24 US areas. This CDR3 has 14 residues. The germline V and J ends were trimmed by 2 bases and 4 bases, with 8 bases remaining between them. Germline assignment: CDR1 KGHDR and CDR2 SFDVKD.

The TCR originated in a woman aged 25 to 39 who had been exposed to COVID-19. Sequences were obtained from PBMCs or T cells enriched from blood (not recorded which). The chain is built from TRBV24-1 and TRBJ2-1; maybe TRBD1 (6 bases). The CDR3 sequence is CATSDSGTYNEQFF. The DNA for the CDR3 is TGTGCCACCAGTGATTCCGGGACATACAATGAGCAGTTCTTC.